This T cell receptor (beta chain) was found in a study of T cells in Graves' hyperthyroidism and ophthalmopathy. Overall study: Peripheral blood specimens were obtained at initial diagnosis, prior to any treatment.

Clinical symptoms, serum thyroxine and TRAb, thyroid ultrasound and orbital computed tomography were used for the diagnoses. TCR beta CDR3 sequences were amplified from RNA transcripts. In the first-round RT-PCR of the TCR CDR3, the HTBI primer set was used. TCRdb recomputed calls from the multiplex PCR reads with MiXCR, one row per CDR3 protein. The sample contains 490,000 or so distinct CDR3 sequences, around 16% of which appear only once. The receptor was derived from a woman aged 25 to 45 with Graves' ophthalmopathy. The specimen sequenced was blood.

CDR3 in amino acids: CASSLTSGVVSYEQYF. The CDR3, as DNA: TGTGCCAGCAGTTTGACTAGCGGGGTGGTATCCTACGAGCAGTACTTC. The chain combines TRBV27 with TRBJ2-7, with 11 bases that match TRBD2. The ends lost 3 bases at V and 1 base at J; junction bases unmatched: 5. CDR3 length equals 16 residues. CDR1 and CDR2 (germline): MNHEY, SMNVEV (reference sequence).